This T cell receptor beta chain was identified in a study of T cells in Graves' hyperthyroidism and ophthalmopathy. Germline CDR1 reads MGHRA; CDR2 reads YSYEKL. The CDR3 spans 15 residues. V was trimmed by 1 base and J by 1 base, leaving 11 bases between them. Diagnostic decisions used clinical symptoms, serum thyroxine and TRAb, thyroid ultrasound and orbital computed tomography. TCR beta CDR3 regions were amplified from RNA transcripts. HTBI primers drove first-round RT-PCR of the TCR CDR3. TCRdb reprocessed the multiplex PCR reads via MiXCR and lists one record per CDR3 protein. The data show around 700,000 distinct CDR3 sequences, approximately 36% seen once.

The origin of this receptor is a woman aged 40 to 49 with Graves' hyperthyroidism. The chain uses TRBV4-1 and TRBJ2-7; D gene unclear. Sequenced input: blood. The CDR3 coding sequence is TGCGCCAGCAGCCAAGCTGAAGTCACTTCCTACGAGCAGTACTTC. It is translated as CASSQAEVTSYEQYF.